This TCR beta chain was captured by sequencing in a study of blood T cell repertoires in COVID-19. Study overall: Italy, Spain and the United States were the sources of the convalescent and acute COVID-19 samples.

The data were produced by immunoSEQ multiplex PCR, yet TCRdb's version contains in-frame clones alone and is incomplete. The sample has 150,000 to 200,000 clones, 89% seen once; the top ten hold approximately 2.1%. CDR1 is SGDLS and CDR2 is YYNGEE in the germline V gene. V lost 0 bases and J lost 4; bases outside the gene matches: 4. CDR3 length: 15 residues. Cohorts were determined from participant-reported clinical history. The receptor comes from a woman aged 40 to 50 with acute COVID-19. The sequenced sample consisted of PBMCs or T cells enriched from blood (not recorded which). This chain links TRBV9 with TRBJ2-7; 10 bases map to TRBD2. DNA of the CDR3: TGTGCCAGCAGCGTAGCTTCTAGCGGGAGTTACGAGCAGTACTTC. Translating it yields CASSVASSGSYEQYF.